These 26 T cell receptor beta chains came from one sample sequenced in a study of neurological immune-mediated disorders. Using its own MiXCR run on the 5' RACE reads, TCRdb lists one record per CDR3 protein. Altogether about 18,000 distinct CDR3 sequences are present, 14% being singletons, with the ten largest covering 7.8%. The sample taken for sequencing was CD4+ T cells from blood. These receptors were obtained from a woman in her fifties or sixties with HTLV-1-associated myelopathy (HAM/TSP).

V is TRBV30 and J is TRBJ1-1; TRBD1 agrees at 10 bases. Unmatched junction bases numbered 11, after V lost 3 bases and J lost 4 bases. Germline values: CDR1 GTSNPN, CDR2 SVGIG (reference sequence). The CDR3 length is 16 residues. The CDR3 loop is CAWRPRDRGGRTEAFF. DNA of the CDR3: TGTGCCTGGAGACCCCGGGACAGGGGAGGACGCACTGAAGCTTTCTTT.

This clonotype is medium-sized by share. CDR3 nucleotide sequence: TGCGCCAGCAGATGGGTGGACGGACGAAACACCATATATTTT. Its protein is CASRWVDGRNTIYF. This sequence joins TRBV5-1 and TRBJ1-3; D unresolved. Trimming left V 5 bases short and J 5 bases short, with 14 bases between. CDR3 size: 14 residues. Germline CDR1 SGHRS, CDR2 YFSETQ.

This clonotype was seen just once. CDR3 loop: CASSQPGFKGPFF. CDR3 in DNA: TGTGCCAGCAGCCAACCGGGTTTTAAGGGGCCTTTCTTT. The V and J genes are TRBV12-3 or TRBV12-4 and TRBJ1-1; perhaps TRBD1 as D (5 bases). V dropped 6 bases and J dropped 12 bases, with 20 bases sitting between them. The CDR3 covers 13 residues.

This clonotype has a count of ten or more. The rearrangement uses TRBV4-3 and TRBJ1-2; 11 bases fit TRBD1. CDR1 and CDR2 (germline): LGHNA, YSLEER. This CDR3 has 17 residues. V lost 1 base to trimming and J lost 2 bases; unmatched junction nucleotides: 6. DNA for the CDR3: TGCGCCAGCAGCCAAGCAATTGGGGACAGGGGGAACTATGGCTACACCTTC. Protein sequence: CASSQAIGDRGNYGYTF.

V is TRBV20-1 and J is TRBJ2-3; the match to TRBD2 covers 13 bases. CDR3 length: 17 amino acids. The germline CDR1 and CDR2 sequences are DFQATT and SNEGSKA (reference sequence). The J segment lost 3 bases and the V segment lost 1 base, leaving 7 bases of the junction unmatched. CDR3 DNA sequence: TGCAGTGCTAGAGCGCCGGGACTAGCGGGATCAACAGATACGCAGTATTTT. It yields the protein CSARAPGLAGSTDTQYF.

This clonotype came up once. An end of the junction does not agree with germline; a read error may underlie this. The genes are TRBV6-2 or TRBV6-3 and TRBJ2-1; the D is unclear. CDR1 and CDR2 (germline): MNHEY, SVGEGT. The CDR3 runs 12 residues. CDR3 in DNA: TGTGCCAGCATTTACGAGGTCGGGGAGCAGTTCTTC. Its protein product is CASIYEVGEQFF.

This clonotype is a singleton in its sample. The chain has TRBV20-1 and TRBJ1-1; D is unclear. This CDR3 comprises 14 residues. Germline V gives CDR1 DFQATT, CDR2 SNEGSKA (reference sequence). Between the trimmed V and J ends, which lost 6 bases and 1 base, there was a span of 15 bases. DNA of the CDR3: TGCAGTGCGAACAGTCATATAAGGAACACTGAAGCTTTCTTT. This sequence encodes CSANSHIRNTEAFF.

This clonotype was seen repeatedly, ten times or more. The chain employs TRBV6-1 and TRBJ2-5, with D possibly being TRBD2 (5 bases). Trimming left V 6 bases short and J 2 bases short, with 10 bases between. The CDR3 loop spans 13 amino acids. Germline lookup yields CDR1 MNHNS and CDR2 SASEGT. In nucleotides, the CDR3 is TGTGCCAGCAGGCAACCGGGACAAGAGACCCAGTACTTC. As protein: CASRQPGQETQYF.

This clonotype has a count of ten or more. The chain employs TRBV5-1 and TRBJ2-5; D gene unclear. The CDR3 is 13 residues long. V lost 4 bases, J lost 5 bases, and 12 bases lay in between. The V gene's germline CDR1 is SGHRS and CDR2 YFSETQ. CDR3 nucleotides: TGCGCCAGCAGCCGTGACTGGTCGGAGACCCAGTACTTC. This sequence encodes CASSRDWSETQYF.

This clonotype was counted at least ten times. This rearrangement joins TRBV6-2 or TRBV6-3 to TRBJ2-1, with D unresolved. Germline V CDR1 and CDR2: MNHEY, SVGEGT. The V end lost 4 bases, the J end lost 12 bases, and 19 bases lay between the germline ends. CDR3 length equals 14 residues. The CDR3 DNA sequence: TGTGCCAGCAGTTCCCCTCAGCCAGCCCGTGGGCAGTTCTTC. This gives the protein CASSSPQPARGQFF.

This clonotype appeared many times. The rearrangement joins TRBV7-9 to TRBJ2-1, with a weak D call TRBD2 (5 bases). Germline-derived CDR1 and CDR2 are SEHNR and FQNEAQ (reference sequence). The CDR3 contains 16 residues. V lost 3 bases and J 0 bases, leaving 12 bases between the germline ends. CDR3 in amino acids: CASSFAPGSSYNEQFF. Written as DNA, the CDR3 is TGTGCCAGCAGCTTTGCCCCGGGGAGCTCCTACAATGAGCAGTTCTTC.

The chain combines TRBV6-6 with TRBJ1-2, with TRBD1 identical over 8 bases. Germline V gene data show CDR1 as MNHNY and CDR2 as SVGAGI (reference sequence). The CDR3 has 13 amino acids. J gave up 7 bases and V 6 bases, and 7 bases lay outside the gene matches. As DNA, the CDR3 is TGTGCCAGCAGGGACCGGACAGGGAGTGGCTACACCTTC. Its protein is CASRDRTGSGYTF.

About this clonotype: Sequence at one end of the junction differs from germline and may be a read error. The rearrangement links TRBV5-5 to TRBJ1-1, with TRBD1 identical over 8 bases. The V gene's germline CDR1 is SGHKS and CDR2 YYEKEE (reference sequence). The CDR3 covers 15 residues. The chain's CDR3 is CARFLYTGGRTETFF. The DNA of the CDR3 is TGTGCCAGATTTCTATACACAGGGGGGCGCACTGAAACTTTCTTT.

This clonotype was counted many times. This chain uses TRBV5-6 with TRBJ2-1; D uncertain. V gave up 0 bases and J gave up 13 bases, with 8 bases separating them. The germline CDR1 and CDR2 sequences are SGHDT and YYEEEE. The CDR3 length is 11 residues. Written as DNA, the CDR3 is TGTGCCAGCAGCTTGGGGGCATTACAGTTCTTC. It translates to CASSLGALQFF. Supplemented by reference TRBV5-6 and TRBJ2-1, the full variable domain reads DAGVTQSPTHLIKTRGQQVTLRCSPKSGHDTVSWYQQALGQGPQFIFQYYEEEERQRGNFPDRFSGHQFPNYSSELNVNALLLGDSALYLCASSLGALQFFGPGTRLTVL.

The chain employs TRBV28 and TRBJ2-5; TRBD2 aligns across 8 bases. The CDR3 length is 16 residues. The ends lost 6 bases at V and 1 base at J; junction bases unmatched: 10. Germline V gene lookup returns CDR1 MDHEN and CDR2 SYDVKM. CDR3 protein: CASSPPSGGLQETQYF. Here the CDR3 DNA reads TGTGCCAGCAGCCCCCCCAGCGGGGGACTCCAAGAGACCCAGTACTTC.

By sample fraction, this clonotype is medium-sized (0.01 to 0.1%). The chain links TRBV29-1 to TRBJ2-6; TRBD1 might be the D (6 bases). Germline loops: CDR1 SQVTM, CDR2 ANQGSEA. This CDR3 contains 15 residues. The germline V and J ends were trimmed by 7 bases and 0 bases, with 13 bases remaining between them. The CDR3 protein is CSAQGGGSGANVLTF. The CDR3 coding sequence is TGCAGCGCCCAAGGGGGTGGCTCTGGGGCCAACGTCCTGACTTTC.

The chain is built from TRBV20-1 and TRBJ1-5; 9 bases align to TRBD1. J lost 3 bases, V lost 6 bases, and 9 bases had no gene match. Germline V gives CDR1 DFQATT, CDR2 SNEGSKA (reference sequence). The length of the CDR3 is 15 residues. This chain's CDR3 is CSAAPGQGNNQPQHF. CDR3 in DNA: TGCAGTGCGGCTCCGGGACAGGGTAACAATCAGCCCCAGCATTTT.

This clonotype was picked up many times. The CDR3 region is CASSQGLNQGNEQFF. In nucleotides, the CDR3 is TGTGCCAGCAGCCAAGGACTCAACCAGGGCAATGAGCAGTTCTTC. The V and J genes are TRBV3-1 and TRBJ2-1; D perhaps matches TRBD1 (5 bases). This CDR3 is built from 15 residues. The germline V gene has CDR1 LGHDT and CDR2 YNNKEL (reference sequence). V was trimmed by 1 base and J by 6 bases, leaving 13 bases between them.

This clonotype was counted ten times or more. The chain links TRBV6-5 to TRBJ2-6, with 8 nucleotides matching TRBD1. Germline CDR1 MNHEY, CDR2 SVGAGI. CDR3 size: 16 residues. V was clipped by 5 bases and J by 3 bases; unmatched bases: 6. DNA of the CDR3: TGTGCCAGCAGTGCGCCAACAGGGGGTGGGGCCAACGTCCTGACTTTC. Protein: CASSAPTGGGANVLTF.

This clonotype occurred many times. The chain recombines TRBV20-1 with TRBJ1-1, with 9 bases that match TRBD1. CDR3 length: 14 residues. J was trimmed by 4 bases and V by 4 bases; bases with no gene match: 7. Germline values: CDR1 DFQATT, CDR2 SNEGSKA (reference sequence). In DNA form, the CDR3 reads TGCAGTGCTATACAGGGGGCCCAGACCACTGAAGCTTTCTTT. Translating gives CSAIQGAQTTEAFF.

This clonotype was detected ten times or more. V is TRBV10-3 and J is TRBJ1-2; TRBD1 aligns across 7 bases. The CDR3 contains 14 residues. Germline lookup yields CDR1 ENHRY and CDR2 SYGVKD. Trimming took 3 bases from V and 6 from J; bases not matched to a gene: 7. The CDR3 loop reads CAISELDREDGYTF. CDR3 coding DNA: TGTGCCATCAGTGAACTTGACAGGGAGGATGGCTACACCTTC.

At least ten counts were recorded for this clonotype. Here the CDR3 DNA reads TGCAGCGTTGAAGAGCGGTTCGAGCAGTTCTTC. Translated, it gives CSVEERFEQFF. The chain is built from TRBV29-1 and TRBJ2-1; D is undetermined. V lost 0 bases and J lost 10, with 7 bases in between. Germline CDR1 reads SQVTM; CDR2 reads ANQGSEA. The CDR3 runs to 11 residues.

This clonotype was seen at least ten times. The gene calls are TRBV5-1 and TRBJ2-1, with 11 bases lining up with TRBD2. Germline lookup yields CDR1 SGHRS and CDR2 YFSETQ. The V and J ends lost 5 bases and 1 base, in that order; junction bases with no gene match: 2. The CDR3 consists of 15 residues. In DNA, the CDR3 is TGCGCCAGCAGACTAGCGGGGGATTCCTACAATGAGCAGTTCTTC. It encodes CASRLAGDSYNEQFF. The full variable domain, in which reference TRBV5-1 and TRBJ2-1 provide the parts outside the CDR3, is KAGVTQTPRYLIKTRGQQVTLSCSPISGHRSVSWYQQTPGQGLQFLFEYFSETQRNKGNFPGRFSGRQFSNSRSEMNVSTLELGDSALYLCASRLAGDSYNEQFFGPGTRLTVL.

This clonotype is medium-sized within its sample. This chain joins TRBV29-1 and TRBJ2-7, with D possibly being TRBD1 or TRBD2 (5 bases each). From germline, CDR1 is SQVTM and CDR2 ANQGSEA. The CDR3 consists of 12 residues. V was clipped by 4 bases and J by 7 bases, with 14 bases between them. CDR3 region: CSVGQWGVEQYF. The CDR3 nucleotides read TGCAGCGTTGGACAGTGGGGAGTAGAGCAGTACTTC.

Note on this clonotype: Compared with germline, one end of the junction differs, possibly owing to a read error. V is TRBV24-1 and J is TRBJ2-3; D call uncertain. The CDR3 sequence is 14 residues long. CDR1 and CDR2 from the germline V gene are KGHDR and SFDVKD. CDR3 nucleotides: TGTGCCACCAGTGACTCTGCCTTCACATATACTCAGTATTTT. Its protein product is CATSDSAFTYTQYF.

The sample holds many counts of this clonotype. CDR3 amino acids: CASSMLGAGELFF. The CDR3 coding sequence is TGTGCCAGCAGTATGCTAGGTGCCGGGGAGCTGTTTTTT. The chain recombines TRBV12-3 or TRBV12-4 with TRBJ2-2; D unresolved. CDR3 length equals 13 residues. V lost 5 bases to trimming and J lost 6 bases, with 10 bases between them.